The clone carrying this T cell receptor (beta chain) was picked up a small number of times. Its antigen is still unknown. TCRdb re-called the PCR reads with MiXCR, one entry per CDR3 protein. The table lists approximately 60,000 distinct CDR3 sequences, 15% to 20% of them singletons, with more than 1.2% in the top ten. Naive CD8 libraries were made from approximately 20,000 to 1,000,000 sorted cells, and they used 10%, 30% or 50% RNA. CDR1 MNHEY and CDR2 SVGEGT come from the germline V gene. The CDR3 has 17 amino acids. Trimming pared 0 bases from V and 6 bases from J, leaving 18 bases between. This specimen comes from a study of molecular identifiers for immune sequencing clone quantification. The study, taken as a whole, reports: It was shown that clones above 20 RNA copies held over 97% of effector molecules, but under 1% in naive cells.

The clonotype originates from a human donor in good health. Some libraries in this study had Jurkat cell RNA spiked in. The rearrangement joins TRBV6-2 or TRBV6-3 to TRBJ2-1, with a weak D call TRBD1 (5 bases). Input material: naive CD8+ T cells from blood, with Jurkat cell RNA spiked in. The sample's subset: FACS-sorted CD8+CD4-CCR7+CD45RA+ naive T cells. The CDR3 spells CASSYSPQQLGPNEQFF. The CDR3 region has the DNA TGTGCCAGCAGTTACTCCCCCCAGCAACTGGGGCCCAATGAGCAGTTCTTC.